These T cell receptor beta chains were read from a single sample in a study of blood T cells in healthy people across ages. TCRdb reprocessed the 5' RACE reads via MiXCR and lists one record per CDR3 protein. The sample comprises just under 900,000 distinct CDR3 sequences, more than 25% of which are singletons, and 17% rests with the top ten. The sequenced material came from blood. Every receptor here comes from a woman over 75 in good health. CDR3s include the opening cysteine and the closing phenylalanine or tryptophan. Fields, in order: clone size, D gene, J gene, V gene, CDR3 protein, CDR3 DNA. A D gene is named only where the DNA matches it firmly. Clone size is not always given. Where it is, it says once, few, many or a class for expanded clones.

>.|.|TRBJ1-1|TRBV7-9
CASSLDGGSGAFF
TGTGCCAGCAGCTTAGATGGGGGTTCTGGAGCTTTCTTT
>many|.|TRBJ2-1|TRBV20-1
CSADRLNEQFF
TGCAGTGCCGACAGACTAAATGAGCAGTTCTTC
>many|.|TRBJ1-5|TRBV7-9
CASSPSENSNQPQHF
TGTGCCAGCAGCCCCTCGGAGAATAGCAATCAGCCCCAGCATTTT
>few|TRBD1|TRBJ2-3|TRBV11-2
CASSTTGGADTQYF
TGTGCCAGCAGCACAACAGGGGGCGCCGATACGCAGTATTTT
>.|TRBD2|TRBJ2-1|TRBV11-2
CASSFGSGGMDEQFF
TGTGCCAGCAGCTTTGGGAGCGGGGGTATGGATGAGCAGTTCTTC
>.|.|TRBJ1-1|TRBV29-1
CSGGNLNTEAFF
TGCAGCGGAGGGAATTTGAACACTGAAGCTTTCTTT
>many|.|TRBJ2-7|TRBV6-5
CASSRTAGYEQYF
TGTGCCAGCAGTAGAACCGCGGGATACGAGCAGTACTTC
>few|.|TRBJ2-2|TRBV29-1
CSGGRTANTGELFF
TGCAGCGGGGGACGGACAGCGAACACCGGGGAGCTGTTTTTT
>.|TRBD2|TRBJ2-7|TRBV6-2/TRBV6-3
CARTPSGGAYNGQYF
TGTGCCAGGACACCTAGCGGGGGGGCTTACAATGGGCAGTACTTC
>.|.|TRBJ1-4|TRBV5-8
CASSLEGRPGDEKLFF
TGTGCCAGCAGCTTGGAAGGGCGCCCAGGTGATGAAAAACTGTTTTTT
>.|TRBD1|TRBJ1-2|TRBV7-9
CASSPTGRVSYGYTF
TGTGCCAGCAGCCCGACAGGGCGGGTTAGCTATGGCTACACCTTC
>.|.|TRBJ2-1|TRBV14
CASSQATGLIGNEQFF
TGTGCCAGCAGCCAAGCGACGGGACTCATCGGCAATGAGCAGTTCTTC
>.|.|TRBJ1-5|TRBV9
CASSLHGRDTEPQHF
TGTGCCAGCAGCCTTCACGGCAGGGACACGGAGCCCCAGCATTTT
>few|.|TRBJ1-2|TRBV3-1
CASSPRAGYGYTF
TGTGCCAGCAGCCCCCGTGCCGGCTATGGCTACACCTTC
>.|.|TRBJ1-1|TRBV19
CAVTGRKTLENTEAFF
TGTGCCGTCACCGGCCGGAAAACCCTAGAGAACACTGAAGCTTTCTTT
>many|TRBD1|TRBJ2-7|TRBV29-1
CSVDTLGQGANEQYF
TGCAGCGTTGACACCCTGGGGCAGGGGGCTAACGAGCAGTACTTC
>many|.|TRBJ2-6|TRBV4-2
CASSQDLFSGANVLTF
TGTGCCAGCAGCCAAGATCTATTCTCTGGGGCCAACGTCCTGACTTTC
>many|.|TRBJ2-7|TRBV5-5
CASSWGQGRSEQYF
TGTGCCAGCAGCTGGGGTCAGGGGCGAAGCGAGCAGTACTTC
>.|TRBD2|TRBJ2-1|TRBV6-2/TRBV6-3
CASSYATRRETQFF
TGTGCCAGCAGTTACGCCACTAGGCGGGAGACCCAGTTCTTC
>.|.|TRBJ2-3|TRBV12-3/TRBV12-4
CASRRSGGRMVTDAQYF
TGTGCCAGCAGGCGCTCCGGTGGGCGCATGGTTACAGATGCGCAGTATTTT
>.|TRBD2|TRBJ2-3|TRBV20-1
CSARDGGGAGDTQYF
TGCAGTGCTAGAGATGGCGGGGGGGCAGGAGATACGCAGTATTTT
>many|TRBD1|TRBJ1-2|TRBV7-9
CASSPSGTGPNGYTF
TGTGCCAGCAGCCCAAGTGGGACAGGTCCCAACGGCTACACCTTC
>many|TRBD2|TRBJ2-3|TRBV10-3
CAISDLVSGGAVDTQYF
TGTGCCATCAGTGACCTGGTTAGCGGGGGGGCCGTGGATACGCAGTATTTT
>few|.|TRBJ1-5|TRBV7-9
CASSLLQVLGPQHF
TGTGCCAGCAGCTTACTTCAAGTCCTTGGGCCCCAGCATTTT
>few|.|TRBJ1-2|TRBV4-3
CASSQESDLLHGYTF
TGCGCCAGCAGCCAAGAATCGGACCTCCTCCATGGCTACACCTTC
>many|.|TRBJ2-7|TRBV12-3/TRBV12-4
CASRDQVTYEQYF
TGTGCCAGCAGAGATCAGGTAACCTACGAGCAGTACTTC
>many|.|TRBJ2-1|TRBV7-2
CASSLASVSGPYNEQFF
TGTGCCAGCAGCTTAGCGTCGGTTAGCGGTCCCTACAATGAGCAGTTCTTC
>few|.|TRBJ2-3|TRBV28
CASSLKRVVGDTQYF
TGTGCCAGCAGTTTGAAGAGGGTGGTTGGGGATACGCAGTATTTT
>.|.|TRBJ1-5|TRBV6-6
CASSWQLNQPQHF
TGTGCCAGCAGTTGGCAGCTCAATCAGCCCCAGCATTTT
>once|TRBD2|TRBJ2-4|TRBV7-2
CASSPTGLAGPKQYF
TGTGCCAGCAGCCCCACGGGGCTAGCGGGACCAAAGCAGTACTTC
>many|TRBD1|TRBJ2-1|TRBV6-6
CASSQRQGGSYNEQFF
TGTGCCAGCAGCCAACGACAGGGGGGGTCCTACAATGAGCAGTTCTTC
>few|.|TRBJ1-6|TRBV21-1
CASSKDQGSDSPLHF
TGTGCCAGCAGCAAGGACCAGGGGAGTGATTCACCCCTCCACTTT
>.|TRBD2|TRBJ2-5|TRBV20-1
CSAKREAETQYF
TGCAGTGCCAAGCGGGAGGCCGAGACCCAGTACTTC
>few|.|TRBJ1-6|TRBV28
CASSFIRTAPLHF
TGTGCCAGCAGTTTTATTAGGACGGCACCCCTCCACTTT
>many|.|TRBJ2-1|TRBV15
CATSRETREQFF
TGTGCCACCAGCAGAGAAACCCGAGAGCAGTTCTTC
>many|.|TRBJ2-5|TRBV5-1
CASRIDSQETQYF
TGCGCCAGCAGAATTGACAGCCAAGAGACCCAGTACTTC
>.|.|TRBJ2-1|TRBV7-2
CASSSIATFYYNERFF
TGTGCCAGCAGCTCCATAGCTACCTTCTATTACAATGAGCGGTTCTTC
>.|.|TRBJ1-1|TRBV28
CASTLGIEAFF
TGTGCCAGTACCTTGGGCATAGAAGCTTTCTTT
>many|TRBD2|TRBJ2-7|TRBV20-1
CSARAASGGSGNEQYF
TGCAGTGCTAGAGCGGCTAGCGGGGGGAGTGGTAACGAGCAGTACTTC
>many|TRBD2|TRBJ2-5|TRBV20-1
CSAERLAGVETQYF
TGCAGTGCTGAGCGACTAGCGGGGGTAGAGACCCAGTACTTC
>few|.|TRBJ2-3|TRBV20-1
CSAATRRGVDTQYF
TGCAGTGCTGCGACTAGAAGGGGAGTTGATACGCAGTATTTT
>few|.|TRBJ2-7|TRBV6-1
CASSRTTPYEQYF
TGTGCCAGCAGCCGGACTACCCCCTACGAGCAGTACTTC
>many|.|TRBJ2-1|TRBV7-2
CASSFGGNYNEQFF
TGTGCCAGCAGCTTTGGTGGTAACTACAATGAGCAGTTCTTC
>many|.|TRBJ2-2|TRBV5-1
CASSPTGGSPGELFF
TGCGCCAGCAGCCCCACCGGGGGATCGCCCGGGGAGCTGTTTTTT
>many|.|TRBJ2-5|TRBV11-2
CASSFSDGGQETQYF
TGTGCCAGCAGCTTTAGCGACGGAGGCCAAGAGACCCAGTACTTC
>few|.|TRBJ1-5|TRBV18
CASSPPGLMEQHF
TGTGCCAGCTCACCACCGGGCCTGATGGAACAGCATTTT
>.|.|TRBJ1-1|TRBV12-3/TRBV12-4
CASSLFAINTEAFF
TGTGCCAGCAGTTTATTTGCGATAAACACTGAAGCTTTCTTT